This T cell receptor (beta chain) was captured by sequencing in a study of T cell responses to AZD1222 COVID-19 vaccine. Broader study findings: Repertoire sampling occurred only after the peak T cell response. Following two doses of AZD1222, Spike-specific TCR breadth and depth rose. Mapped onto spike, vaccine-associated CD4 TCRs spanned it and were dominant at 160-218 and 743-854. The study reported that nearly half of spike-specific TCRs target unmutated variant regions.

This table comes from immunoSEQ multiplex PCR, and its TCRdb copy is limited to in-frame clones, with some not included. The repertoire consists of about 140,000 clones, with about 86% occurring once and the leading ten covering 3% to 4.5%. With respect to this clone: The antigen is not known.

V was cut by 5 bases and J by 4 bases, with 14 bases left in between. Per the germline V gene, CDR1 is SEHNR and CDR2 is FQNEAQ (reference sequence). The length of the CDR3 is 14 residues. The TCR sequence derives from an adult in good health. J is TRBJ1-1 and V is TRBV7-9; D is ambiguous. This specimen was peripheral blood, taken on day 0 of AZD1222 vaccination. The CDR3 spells CASSQTPFPTEAFF. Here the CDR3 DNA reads TGTGCCAGCAGCCAGACCCCCTTCCCCACTGAAGCTTTCTTT.